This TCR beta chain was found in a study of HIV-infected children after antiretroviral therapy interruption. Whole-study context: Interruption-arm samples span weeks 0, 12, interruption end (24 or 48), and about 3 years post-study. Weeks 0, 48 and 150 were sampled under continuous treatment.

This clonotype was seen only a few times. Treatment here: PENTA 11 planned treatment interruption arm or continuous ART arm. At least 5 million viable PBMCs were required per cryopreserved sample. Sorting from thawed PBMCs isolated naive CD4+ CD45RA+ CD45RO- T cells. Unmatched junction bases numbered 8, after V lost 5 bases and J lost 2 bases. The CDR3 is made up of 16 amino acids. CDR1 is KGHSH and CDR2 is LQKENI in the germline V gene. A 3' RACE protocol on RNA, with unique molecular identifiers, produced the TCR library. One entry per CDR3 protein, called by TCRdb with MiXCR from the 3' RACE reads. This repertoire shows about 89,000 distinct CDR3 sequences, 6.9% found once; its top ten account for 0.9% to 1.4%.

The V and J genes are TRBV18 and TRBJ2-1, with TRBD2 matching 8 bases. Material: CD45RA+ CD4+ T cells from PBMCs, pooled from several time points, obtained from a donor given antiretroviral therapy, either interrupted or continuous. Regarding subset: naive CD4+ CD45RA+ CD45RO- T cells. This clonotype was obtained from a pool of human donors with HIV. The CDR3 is CASSTVSGGAYNEQFF. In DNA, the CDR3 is TGTGCCAGCTCAACTGTCAGCGGGGGTGCCTACAATGAGCAGTTCTTC.